This T cell receptor beta chain was recorded in a study of graft-versus-host responses after intestinal transplantation. Study background: Transplants were multivisceral, liver-intestinal, or isolated intestinal.

Study-level findings and limits: GvH clones surfaced in recipient marrow, some emerging earlier in ileum or blood. Early HvG declines after transplant were associated with peak circulating GvH clone levels. Individuals carrying graft-donor T cell macrochimerism showed high graft-versus-host to host-versus-graft clonal ratios in allografts.

This clone was counted once. Its target is unknown. The method was immunoSEQ multiplex PCR; TCRdb's version includes in-frame clones alone and lacks a portion of them. The data hold over 120,000 clones, with around 90% observed a single time. The specimen was unstimulated CD4+ T cells sorted from spleen or lymph node cells, collected before intestinal transplant. The TCR sequence derives from a human donor who received an intestinal transplant.

In DNA form, the CDR3 reads TGTGCCAGCAGTAGAGGGACTAGCGGAAAAAACATTCAGTACTTC. Its protein is CASSRGTSGKNIQYF. The gene calls are TRBV27 and TRBJ2-4; 11 bases are a match to TRBD2. CDR1 and CDR2 (germline): MNHEY, SMNVEV (reference sequence). V trimming: 5 bases; J trimming: 4 bases; junction bases outside the gene matches: 4. CDR3 length: 15 amino acids.